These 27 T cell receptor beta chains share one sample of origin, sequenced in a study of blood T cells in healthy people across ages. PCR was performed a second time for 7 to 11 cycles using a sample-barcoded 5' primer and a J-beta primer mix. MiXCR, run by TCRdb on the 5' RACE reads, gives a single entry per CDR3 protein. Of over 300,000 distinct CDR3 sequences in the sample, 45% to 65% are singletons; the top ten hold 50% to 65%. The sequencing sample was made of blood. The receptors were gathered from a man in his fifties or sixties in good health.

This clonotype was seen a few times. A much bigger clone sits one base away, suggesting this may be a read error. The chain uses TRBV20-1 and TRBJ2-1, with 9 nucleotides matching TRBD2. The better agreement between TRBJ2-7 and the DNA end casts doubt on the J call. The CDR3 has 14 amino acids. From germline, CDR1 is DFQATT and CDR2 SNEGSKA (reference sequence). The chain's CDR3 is CSGTRSGGRNEQYF. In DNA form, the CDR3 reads TGCAGTGGCACACGGAGCGGGGGGCGCAATGAGCAGTACTTC.

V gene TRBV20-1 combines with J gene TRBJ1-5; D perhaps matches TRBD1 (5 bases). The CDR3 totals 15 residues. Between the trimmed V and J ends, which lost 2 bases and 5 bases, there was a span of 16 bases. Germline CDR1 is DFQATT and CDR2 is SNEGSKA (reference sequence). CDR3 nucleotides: TGCAGTGCTAGACGAATGCAGGGCGTACATCAGCCCCAGCATTTT. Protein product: CSARRMQGVHQPQHF.

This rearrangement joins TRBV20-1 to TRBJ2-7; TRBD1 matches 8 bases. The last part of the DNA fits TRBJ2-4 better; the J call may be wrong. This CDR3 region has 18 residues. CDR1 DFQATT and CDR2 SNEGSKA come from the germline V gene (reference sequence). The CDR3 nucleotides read TGCAGTGCTAGAGACGGTCAGGGGGCCACAGGAGCCAAAAACATTCAGTACTTC. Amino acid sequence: CSARDGQGATGAKNIQYF.

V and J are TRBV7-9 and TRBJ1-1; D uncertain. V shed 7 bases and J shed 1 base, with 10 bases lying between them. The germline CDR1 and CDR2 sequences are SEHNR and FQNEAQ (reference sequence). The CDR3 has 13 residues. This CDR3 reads CASKITSNTEAFF. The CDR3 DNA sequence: TGTGCCAGCAAAATTACCTCGAACACTGAAGCTTTCTTT.

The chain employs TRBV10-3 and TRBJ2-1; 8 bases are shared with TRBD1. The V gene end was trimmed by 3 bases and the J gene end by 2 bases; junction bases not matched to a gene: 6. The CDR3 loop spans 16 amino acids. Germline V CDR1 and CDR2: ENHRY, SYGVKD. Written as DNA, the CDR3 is TGTGCCATCAGTGAAGAAGCAGGGGGCCCCTACAATGAGCAGTTCTTC. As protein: CAISEEAGGPYNEQFF.

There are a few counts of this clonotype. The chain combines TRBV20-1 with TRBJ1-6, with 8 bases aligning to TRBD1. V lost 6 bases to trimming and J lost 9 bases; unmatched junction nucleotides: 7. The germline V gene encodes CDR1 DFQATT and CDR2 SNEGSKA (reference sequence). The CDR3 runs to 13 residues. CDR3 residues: CSAGETGVSPLHF. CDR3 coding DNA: TGCAGTGCCGGAGAGACAGGGGTTTCACCCCTCCACTTT.

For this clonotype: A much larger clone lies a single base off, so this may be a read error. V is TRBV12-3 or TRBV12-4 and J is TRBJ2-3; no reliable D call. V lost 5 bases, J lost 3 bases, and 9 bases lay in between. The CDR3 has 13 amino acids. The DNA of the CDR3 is TGTGCCAGCAGTATAGGCCAGACAGATACGCAGTATTTT. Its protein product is CASSIGQTDTQYF.

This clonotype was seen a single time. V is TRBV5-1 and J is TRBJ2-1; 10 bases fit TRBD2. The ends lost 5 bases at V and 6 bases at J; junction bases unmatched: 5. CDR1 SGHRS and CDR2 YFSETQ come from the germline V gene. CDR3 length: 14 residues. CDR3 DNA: TGCGCCAGCAGGACTAGCGGGCTGGGCAATGAGCAGTTCTTC. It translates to CASRTSGLGNEQFF.

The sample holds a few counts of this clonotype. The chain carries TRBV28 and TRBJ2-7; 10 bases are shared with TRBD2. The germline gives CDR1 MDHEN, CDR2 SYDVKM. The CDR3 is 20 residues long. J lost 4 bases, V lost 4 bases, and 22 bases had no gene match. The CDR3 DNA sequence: TGTGCCAGCAGTTCCCCACTACGGACTAGCGGAACCGAACGGGGGTACGAGCAGTACTTC. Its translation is CASSSPLRTSGTERGYEQYF.

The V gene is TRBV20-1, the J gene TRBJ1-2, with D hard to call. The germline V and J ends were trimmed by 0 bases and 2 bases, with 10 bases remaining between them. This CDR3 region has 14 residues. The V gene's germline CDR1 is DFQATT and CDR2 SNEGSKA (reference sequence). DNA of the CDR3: TGCAGTGCTAGAGATAACATGGGGAACTATGGCTACACCTTC. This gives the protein CSARDNMGNYGYTF.

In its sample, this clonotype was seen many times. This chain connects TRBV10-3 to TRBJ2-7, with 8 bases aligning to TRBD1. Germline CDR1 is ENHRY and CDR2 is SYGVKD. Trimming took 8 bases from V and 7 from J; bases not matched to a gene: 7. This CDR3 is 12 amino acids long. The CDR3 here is CAIRQGSGEQYF. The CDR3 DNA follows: TGTGCCATCCGACAGGGGTCGGGAGAGCAGTACTTC.

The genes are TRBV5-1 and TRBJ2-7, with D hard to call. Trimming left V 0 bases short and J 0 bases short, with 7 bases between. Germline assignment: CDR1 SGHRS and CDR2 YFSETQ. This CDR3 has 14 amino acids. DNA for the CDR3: TGCGCCAGCAGCTTGGATTTAAGCTCCTACGAGCAGTACTTC. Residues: CASSLDLSSYEQYF.

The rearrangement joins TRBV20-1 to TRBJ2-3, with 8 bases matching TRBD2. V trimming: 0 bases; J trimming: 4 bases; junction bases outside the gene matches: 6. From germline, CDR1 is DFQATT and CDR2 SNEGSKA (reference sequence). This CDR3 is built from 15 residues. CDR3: CSARDGSGGPDTQYF. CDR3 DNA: TGCAGTGCTAGAGATGGGAGCGGGGGTCCAGATACGCAGTATTTT.

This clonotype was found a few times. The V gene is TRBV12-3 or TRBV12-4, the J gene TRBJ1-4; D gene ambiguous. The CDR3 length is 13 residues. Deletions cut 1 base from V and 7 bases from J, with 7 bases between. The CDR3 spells CASSLVAGEKLFF. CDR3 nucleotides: TGTGCCAGCAGTTTAGTGGCAGGTGAAAAACTGTTTTTT.

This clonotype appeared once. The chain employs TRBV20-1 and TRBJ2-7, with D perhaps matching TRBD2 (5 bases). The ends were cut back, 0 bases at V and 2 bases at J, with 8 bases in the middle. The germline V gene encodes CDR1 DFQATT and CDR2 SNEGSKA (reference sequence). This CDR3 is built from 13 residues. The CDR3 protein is CSAREGSTYEQYF. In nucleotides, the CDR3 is TGCAGTGCTAGAGAGGGGAGTACCTACGAGCAGTACTTC.

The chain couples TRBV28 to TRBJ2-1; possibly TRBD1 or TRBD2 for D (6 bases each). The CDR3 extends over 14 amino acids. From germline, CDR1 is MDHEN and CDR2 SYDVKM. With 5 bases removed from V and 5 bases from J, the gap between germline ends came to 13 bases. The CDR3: CASSRGGTNNEQFF. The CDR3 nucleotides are TGTGCCAGCAGTCGAGGGGGGACCAACAATGAGCAGTTCTTC.

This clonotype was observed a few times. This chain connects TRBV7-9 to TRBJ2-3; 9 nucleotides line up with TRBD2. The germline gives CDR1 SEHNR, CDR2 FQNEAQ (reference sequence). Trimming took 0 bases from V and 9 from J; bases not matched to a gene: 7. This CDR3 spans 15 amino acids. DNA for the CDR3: TGTGCCAGCAGCTTAGCGGCTAGCGGGGAGTTCACGCAGTATTTT. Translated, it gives CASSLAASGEFTQYF.

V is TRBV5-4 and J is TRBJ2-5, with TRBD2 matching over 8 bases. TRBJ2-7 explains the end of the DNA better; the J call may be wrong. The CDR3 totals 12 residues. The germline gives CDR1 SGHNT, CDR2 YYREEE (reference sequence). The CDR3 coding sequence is TGTGCCAGCATCAAACGGGGGGGCGAGCAGTACTTC. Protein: CASIKRGGEQYF.

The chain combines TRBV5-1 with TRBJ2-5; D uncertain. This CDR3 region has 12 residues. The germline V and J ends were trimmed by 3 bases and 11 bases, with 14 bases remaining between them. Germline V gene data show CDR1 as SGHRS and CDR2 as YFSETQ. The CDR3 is CASSSNTYKQYF. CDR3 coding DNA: TGCGCCAGCAGCTCCAACACCTACAAGCAGTACTTC.

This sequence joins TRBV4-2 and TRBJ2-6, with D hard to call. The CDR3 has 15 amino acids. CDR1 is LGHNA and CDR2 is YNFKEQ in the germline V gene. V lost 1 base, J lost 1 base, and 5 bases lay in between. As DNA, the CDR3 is TGTGCCAGCAGCCAAGGAAGATCTGGGGCCAACGTCCTGACTTTC. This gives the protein CASSQGRSGANVLTF.

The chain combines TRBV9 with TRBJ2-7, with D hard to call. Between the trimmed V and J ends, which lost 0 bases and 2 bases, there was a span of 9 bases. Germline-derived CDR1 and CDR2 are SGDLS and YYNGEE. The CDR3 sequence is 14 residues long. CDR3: CASSVELDAYEQYF. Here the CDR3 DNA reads TGTGCCAGCAGCGTAGAGCTTGACGCCTACGAGCAGTACTTC.

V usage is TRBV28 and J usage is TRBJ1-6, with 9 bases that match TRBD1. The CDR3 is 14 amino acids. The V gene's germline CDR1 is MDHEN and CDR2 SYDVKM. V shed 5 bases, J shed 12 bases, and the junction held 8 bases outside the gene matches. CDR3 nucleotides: TGTGCCAGCAGTCTCCGGGACAGGGATTTACCCCTCCACTTT. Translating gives CASSLRDRDLPLHF.

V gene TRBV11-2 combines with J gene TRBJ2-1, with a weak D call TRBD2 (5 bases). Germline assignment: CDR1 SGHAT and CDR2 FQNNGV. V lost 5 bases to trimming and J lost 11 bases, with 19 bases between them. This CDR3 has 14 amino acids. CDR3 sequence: CASSGRVVGVQQFF. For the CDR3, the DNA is TGTGCCAGCAGCGGGCGGGTGGTTGGGGTCCAGCAGTTCTTC.

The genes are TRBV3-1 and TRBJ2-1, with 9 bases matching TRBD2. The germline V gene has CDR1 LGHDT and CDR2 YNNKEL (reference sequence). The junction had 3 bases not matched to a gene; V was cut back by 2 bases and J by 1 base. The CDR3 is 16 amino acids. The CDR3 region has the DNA TGTGCCAGCAGCCAACGAGCGGGAGGATCCTACAATGAGCAGTTCTTC. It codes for CASSQRAGGSYNEQFF.

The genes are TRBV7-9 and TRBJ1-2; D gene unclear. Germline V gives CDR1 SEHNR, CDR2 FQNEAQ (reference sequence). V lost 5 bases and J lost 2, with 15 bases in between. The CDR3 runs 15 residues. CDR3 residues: CASSKEGIINYGYTF. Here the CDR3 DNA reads TGTGCCAGCAGCAAAGAAGGGATCATCAACTATGGCTACACCTTC.

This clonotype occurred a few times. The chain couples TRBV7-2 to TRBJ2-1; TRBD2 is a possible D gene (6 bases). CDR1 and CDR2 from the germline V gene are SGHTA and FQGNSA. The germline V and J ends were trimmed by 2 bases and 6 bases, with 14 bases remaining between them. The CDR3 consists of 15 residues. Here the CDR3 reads CASSLQELALNEQFF. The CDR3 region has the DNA TGTGCCAGCAGCTTACAGGAACTAGCCCTCAATGAGCAGTTCTTC.

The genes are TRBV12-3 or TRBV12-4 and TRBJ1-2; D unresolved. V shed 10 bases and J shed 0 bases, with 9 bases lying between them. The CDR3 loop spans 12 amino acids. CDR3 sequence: CANTPANYGYTF. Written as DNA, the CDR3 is TGTGCCAACACCCCAGCTAACTATGGCTACACCTTC.